This T cell receptor (beta chain) stems from a study of identical twins. Study outcomes and limitations: Excess sharing by twins proved weaker in beta out-of-frame sequences.

There are a few counts of this clonotype. Its antigen is currently unknown. The CDR3 totals 16 residues. Trimming took 6 bases from V and 1 from J, leaving 15 bases between them. CDR1 and CDR2 (germline): MNHNS, SASEGT. One entry per CDR3 protein results from TCRdb running MiXCR on the 5' RACE reads. The top ten clones hold about 2.1% of a sample with approximately 280,000 distinct CDR3 sequences, more than 6.5% of them seen once. This same sample was also taken into another study, of yellow fever vaccine responses in identical twins.

This sequence joins TRBV6-1 and TRBJ2-2; perhaps TRBD1 as D (6 bases). The sequencing input was memory (CD45RO+) T cells sorted from blood. The sequence was collected from a woman under 30 in good health. CDR3 DNA sequence: TGTGCCAGCAGGCTAAGGACAGCTCTGAACACCGGGGAGCTGTTTTTT. It is translated as CASRLRTALNTGELFF.